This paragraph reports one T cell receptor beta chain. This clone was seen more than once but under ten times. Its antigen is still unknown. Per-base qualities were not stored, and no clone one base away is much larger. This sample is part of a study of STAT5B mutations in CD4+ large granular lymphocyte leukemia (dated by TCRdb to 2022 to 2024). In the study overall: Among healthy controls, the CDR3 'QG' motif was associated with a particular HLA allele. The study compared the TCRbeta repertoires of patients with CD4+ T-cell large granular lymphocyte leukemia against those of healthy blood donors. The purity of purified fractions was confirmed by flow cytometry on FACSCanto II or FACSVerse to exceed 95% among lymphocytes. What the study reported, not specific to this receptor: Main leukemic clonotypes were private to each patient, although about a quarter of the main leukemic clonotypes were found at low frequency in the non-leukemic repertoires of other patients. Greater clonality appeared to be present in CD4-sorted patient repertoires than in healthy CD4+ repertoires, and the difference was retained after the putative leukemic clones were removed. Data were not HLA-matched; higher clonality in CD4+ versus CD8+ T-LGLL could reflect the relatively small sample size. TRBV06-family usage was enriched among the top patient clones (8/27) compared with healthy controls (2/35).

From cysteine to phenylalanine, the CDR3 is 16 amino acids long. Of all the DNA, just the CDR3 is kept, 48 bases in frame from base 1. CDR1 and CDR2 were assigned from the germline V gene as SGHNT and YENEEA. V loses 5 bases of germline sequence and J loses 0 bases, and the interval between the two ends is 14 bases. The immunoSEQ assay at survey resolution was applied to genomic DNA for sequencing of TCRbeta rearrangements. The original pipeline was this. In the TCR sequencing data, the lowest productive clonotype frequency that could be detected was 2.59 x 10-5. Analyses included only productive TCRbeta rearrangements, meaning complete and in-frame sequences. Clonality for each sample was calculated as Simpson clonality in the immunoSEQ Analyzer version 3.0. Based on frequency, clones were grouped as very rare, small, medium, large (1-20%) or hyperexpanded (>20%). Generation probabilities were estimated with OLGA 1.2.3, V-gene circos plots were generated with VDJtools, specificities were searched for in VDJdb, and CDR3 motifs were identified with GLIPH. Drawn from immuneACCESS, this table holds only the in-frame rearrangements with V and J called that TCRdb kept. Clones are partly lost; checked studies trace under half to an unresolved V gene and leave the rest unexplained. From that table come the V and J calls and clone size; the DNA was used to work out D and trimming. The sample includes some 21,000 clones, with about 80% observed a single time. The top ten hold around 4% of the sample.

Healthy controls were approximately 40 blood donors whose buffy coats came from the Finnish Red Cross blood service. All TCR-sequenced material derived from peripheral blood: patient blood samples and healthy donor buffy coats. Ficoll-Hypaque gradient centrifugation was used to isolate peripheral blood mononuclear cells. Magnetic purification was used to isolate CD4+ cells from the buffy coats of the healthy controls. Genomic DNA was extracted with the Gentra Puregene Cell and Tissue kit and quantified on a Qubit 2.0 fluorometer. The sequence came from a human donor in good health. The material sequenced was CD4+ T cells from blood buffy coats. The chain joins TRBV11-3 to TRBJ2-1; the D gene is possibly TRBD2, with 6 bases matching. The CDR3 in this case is CASSPPSESSYNEQFF. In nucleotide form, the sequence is TGTGCCAGCAGCCCCCCTAGCGAGAGCTCCTACAATGAGCAGTTCTTC.